This entry lists 2 T cell receptor beta chains sequenced from one sample in a study of identical twins. One entry per CDR3 protein, called by TCRdb with MiXCR from the 5' RACE reads. The data hold about 730,000 distinct CDR3 sequences, with around 20% observed a single time. These data were likewise used in another study, on T cells expressing NK-cell markers.

The sample taken for sequencing was PBMCs. These receptors were obtained from a woman aged 18 to 35 in good health.

In this sample, this clonotype turned up many times. V gene TRBV20-1 combines with J gene TRBJ1-2; a possible D gene is TRBD1 (6 bases). Germline CDR1 DFQATT, CDR2 SNEGSKA (reference sequence). This CDR3 is 13 amino acids long. Trimming cost V 3 bases and J 2 bases, with 10 bases left between them. This CDR3 reads CSASGGTNYGYTF. Here the CDR3 DNA reads TGCAGTGCTAGTGGGGGCACCAACTATGGCTACACCTTC.

The chain recombines TRBV3-1 with TRBJ1-4; no definite D call. Germline-derived CDR1 and CDR2 are LGHDT and YNNKEL (reference sequence). This CDR3 is 18 amino acids long. DNA of the CDR3: TGTACCTTCAGTTCCCAGGCCGCGGGCTCTGCAACTAATGAAAAACTGTTTTTT. Its translation is CTFSSQAAGSATNEKLFF.